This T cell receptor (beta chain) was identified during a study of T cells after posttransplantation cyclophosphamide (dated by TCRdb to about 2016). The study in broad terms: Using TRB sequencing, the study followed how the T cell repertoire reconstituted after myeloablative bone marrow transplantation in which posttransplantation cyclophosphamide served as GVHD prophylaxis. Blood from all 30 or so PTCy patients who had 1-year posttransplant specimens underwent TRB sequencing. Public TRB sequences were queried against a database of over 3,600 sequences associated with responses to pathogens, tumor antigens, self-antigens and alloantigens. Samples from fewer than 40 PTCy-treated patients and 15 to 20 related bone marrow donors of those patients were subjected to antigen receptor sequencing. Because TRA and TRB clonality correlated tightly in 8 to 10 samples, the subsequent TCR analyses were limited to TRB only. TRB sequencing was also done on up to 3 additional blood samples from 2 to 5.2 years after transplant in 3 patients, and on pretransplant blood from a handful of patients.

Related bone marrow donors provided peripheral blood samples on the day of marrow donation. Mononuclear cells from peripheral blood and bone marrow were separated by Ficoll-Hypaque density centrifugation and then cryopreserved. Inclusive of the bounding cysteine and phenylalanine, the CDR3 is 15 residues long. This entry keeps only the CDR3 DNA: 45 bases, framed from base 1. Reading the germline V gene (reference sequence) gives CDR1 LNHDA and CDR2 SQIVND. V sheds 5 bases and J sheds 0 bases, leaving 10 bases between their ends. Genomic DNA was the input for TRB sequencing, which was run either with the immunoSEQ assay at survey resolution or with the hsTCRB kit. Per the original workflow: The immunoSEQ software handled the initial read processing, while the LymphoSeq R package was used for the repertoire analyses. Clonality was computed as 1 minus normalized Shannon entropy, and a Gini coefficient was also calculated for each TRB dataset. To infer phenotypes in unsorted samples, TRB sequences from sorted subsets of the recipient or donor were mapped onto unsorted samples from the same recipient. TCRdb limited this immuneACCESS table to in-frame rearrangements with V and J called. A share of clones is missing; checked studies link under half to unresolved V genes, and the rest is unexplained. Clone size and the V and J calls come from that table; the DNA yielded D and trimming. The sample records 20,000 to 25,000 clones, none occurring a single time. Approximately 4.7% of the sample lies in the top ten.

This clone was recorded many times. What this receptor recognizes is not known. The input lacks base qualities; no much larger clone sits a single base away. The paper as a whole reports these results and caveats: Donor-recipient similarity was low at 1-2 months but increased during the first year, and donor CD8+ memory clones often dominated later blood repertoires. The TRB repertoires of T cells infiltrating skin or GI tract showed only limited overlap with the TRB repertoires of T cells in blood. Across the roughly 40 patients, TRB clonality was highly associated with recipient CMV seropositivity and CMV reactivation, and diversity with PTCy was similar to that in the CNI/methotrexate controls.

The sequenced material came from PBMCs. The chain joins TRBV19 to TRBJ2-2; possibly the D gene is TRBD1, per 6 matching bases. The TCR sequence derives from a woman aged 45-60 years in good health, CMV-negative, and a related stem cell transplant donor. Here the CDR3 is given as CASSYGQTNTGELFF. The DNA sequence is TGTGCCAGTAGTTACGGACAGACGAACACCGGGGAGCTGTTTTTT.